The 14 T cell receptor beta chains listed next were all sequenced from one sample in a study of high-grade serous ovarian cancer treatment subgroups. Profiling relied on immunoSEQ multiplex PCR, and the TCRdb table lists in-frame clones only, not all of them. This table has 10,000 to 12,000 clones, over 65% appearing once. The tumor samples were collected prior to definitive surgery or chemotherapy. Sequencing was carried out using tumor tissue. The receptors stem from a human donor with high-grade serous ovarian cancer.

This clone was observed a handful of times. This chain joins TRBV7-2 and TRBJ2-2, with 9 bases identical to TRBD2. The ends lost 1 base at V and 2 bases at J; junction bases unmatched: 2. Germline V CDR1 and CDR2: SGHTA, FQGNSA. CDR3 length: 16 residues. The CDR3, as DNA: TGTGCCAGCAGCTTAGTGGGACTAGCAAACACCGGGGAGCTGTTTTTT. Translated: CASSLVGLANTGELFF.

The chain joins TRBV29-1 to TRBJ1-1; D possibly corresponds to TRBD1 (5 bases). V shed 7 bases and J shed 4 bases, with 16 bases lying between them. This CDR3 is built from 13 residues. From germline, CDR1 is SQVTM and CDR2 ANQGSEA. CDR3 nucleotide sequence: TGCAGCGCCCATGGGGGGGGAGGCACTGAAGCTTTCTTT. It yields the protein CSAHGGGGTEAFF.

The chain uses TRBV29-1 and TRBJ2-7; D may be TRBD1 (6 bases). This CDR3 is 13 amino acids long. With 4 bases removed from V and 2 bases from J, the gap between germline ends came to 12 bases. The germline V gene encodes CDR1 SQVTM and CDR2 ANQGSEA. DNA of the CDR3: TGCAGCGTTGCCGACAGGAACCCCTACGAGCAGTACTTC. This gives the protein CSVADRNPYEQYF.

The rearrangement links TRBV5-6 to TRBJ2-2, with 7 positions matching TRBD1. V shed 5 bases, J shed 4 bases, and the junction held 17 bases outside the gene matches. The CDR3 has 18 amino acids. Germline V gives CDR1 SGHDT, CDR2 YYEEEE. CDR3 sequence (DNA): TGTGCCAGCAGGCCACTCAGAGGGGGCGCAGGGAGCACCGGGGAGCTGTTTTTT. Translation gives CASRPLRGGAGSTGELFF.

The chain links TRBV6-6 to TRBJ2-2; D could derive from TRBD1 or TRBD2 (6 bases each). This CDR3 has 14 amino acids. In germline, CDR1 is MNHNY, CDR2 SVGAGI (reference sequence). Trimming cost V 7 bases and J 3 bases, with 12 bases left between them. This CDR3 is CASIGGRDTGELFF. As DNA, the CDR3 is TGTGCCAGCATAGGGGGGAGAGACACCGGGGAGCTGTTTTTT.

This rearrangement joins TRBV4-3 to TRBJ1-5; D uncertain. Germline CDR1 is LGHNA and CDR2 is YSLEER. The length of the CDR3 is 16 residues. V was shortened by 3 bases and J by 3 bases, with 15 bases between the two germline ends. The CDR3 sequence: CASSHNLLGPNQPQHF. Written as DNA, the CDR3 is TGCGCCAGCAGCCATAACTTACTCGGGCCCAATCAGCCCCAGCATTTT.

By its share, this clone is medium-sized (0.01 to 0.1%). The CDR3 DNA follows: TGTGCCAGCAGCTTAGGCCAGGGCGAATCCTACGAGCAGTACTTC. Protein product: CASSLGQGESYEQYF. The J gene is TRBJ2-7, the V gene TRBV11-3, with D possibly being TRBD1 (5 bases). V shed 1 base and J shed 1 base, with 11 bases lying between them. From germline, CDR1 is SGHNT and CDR2 YENEEA. The CDR3 sequence is 15 residues long.

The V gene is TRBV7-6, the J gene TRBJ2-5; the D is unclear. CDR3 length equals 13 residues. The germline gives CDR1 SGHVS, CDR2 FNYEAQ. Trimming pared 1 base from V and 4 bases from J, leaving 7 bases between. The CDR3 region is CASSLEAGETQYF. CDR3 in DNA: TGTGCCAGCAGCTTAGAGGCCGGAGAGACCCAGTACTTC.

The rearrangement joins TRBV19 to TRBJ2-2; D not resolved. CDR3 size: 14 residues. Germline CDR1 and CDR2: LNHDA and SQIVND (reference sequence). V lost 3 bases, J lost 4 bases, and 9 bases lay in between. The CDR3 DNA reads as TGTGCCAGTAGTATTGGAGTGGGCACCGGGGAGCTGTTTTTT. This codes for CASSIGVGTGELFF.

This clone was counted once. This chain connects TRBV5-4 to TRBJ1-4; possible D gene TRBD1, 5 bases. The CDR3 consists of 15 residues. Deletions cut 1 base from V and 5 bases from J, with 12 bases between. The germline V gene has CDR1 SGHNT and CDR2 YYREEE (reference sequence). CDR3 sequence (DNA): TGTGCCAGCAGCTTGAGGTGGCAGGGAAATGAAAAACTGTTTTTT. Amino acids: CASSLRWQGNEKLFF. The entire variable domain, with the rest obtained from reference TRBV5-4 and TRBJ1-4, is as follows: ETGVTQSPTHLIKTRGQQVTLRCSSQSGHNTVSWYQQALGQGPQFIFQYYREEENGRGNFPPRFSGLQFPNYSSELNVNALELDDSALYLCASSLRWQGNEKLFFGSGTQLSVL.

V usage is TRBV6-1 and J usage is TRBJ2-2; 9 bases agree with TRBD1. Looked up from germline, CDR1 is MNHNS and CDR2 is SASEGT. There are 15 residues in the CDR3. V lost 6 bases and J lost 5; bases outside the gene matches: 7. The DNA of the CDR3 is TGTGCCAGCAGGCTGGAGACAGGGGGTACCGGGGAGCTGTTTTTT. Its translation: CASRLETGGTGELFF.

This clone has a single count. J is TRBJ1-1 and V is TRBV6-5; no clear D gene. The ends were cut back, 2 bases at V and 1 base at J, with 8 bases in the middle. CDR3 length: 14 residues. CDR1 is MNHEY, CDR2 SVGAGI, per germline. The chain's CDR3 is CASSYRERNTEAFF. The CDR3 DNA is TGTGCCAGCAGTTACCGCGAGCGGAACACTGAAGCTTTCTTT.

The CDR3 DNA follows: TGTGCCAGCAGCTTAGAGAGCCGTCCCCTCTACGAGCAGTACTTC. This sequence encodes CASSLESRPLYEQYF. V and J are TRBV11-1 and TRBJ2-7, with D unresolved. The CDR3 sequence is 15 residues long. V was trimmed by 1 base and J by 3 bases, leaving 13 bases between them. CDR1 and CDR2 (germline): SGHAT, FQDESV (reference sequence).

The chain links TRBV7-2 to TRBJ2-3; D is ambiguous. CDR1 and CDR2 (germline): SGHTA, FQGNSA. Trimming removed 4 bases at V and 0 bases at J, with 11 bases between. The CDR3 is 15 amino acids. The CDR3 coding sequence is TGTGCCAGCAGCTCTCCCACTCGCAGCACAGATACGCAGTATTTT. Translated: CASSSPTRSTDTQYF.